Detailed here is one T cell receptor (beta chain). This record comes from a study of blood T cell repertoires in COVID-19. Study details: The study counted Cohort 3 donors as recovered given two negative PCRs, clearance, or symptom resolution.

Participants were aged 18 to 89 years from around 25 US areas. In the authors' workflow: From reference gene primer amplification, estimates of nucleated cell counts were derived. This table comes from immunoSEQ multiplex PCR, and its TCRdb copy is limited to in-frame clones, with some not included. V and J calls and clone size follow that table, whereas D and trimming were derived from the DNA. The sample shows under 150,000 clones, 75% to 90% of them seen only once. V trimming: 2 bases; J trimming: 7 bases; junction bases outside the gene matches: 6. CDR1 is LNHNV, CDR2 YYDKDF, per germline (reference sequence). This CDR3 has 15 amino acids.

The sample taken for sequencing was PBMCs or T cells enriched from blood (not recorded which). The chain uses TRBV15 and TRBJ2-1; 9 bases map to TRBD2. The source of this sequence is a man aged 50 to 60 in a cohort exposed to, infected with or recovered from COVID-19 (not recorded which). The CDR3 DNA follows: TGTGCCACCAGCAGACTAGCGGGACTCGGTAATGAGCAGTTCTTC. Translation: CATSRLAGLGNEQFF.